What follows describes a single T cell receptor beta chain. Its antigen remains unidentified. The entry originates in a study of shared clonotypes between healthy human individuals. Study context: Per donor, three plates held CD4 naive cells, three held CD4 memory, two held CD8 naive and one held CD8 memory. Notes on the study in general: A handful of donors showed sharing of 4.5% to 6% of naive CD4 clonotypes. Rarefaction showed that sequencing of sorted subsets was incomplete (despite large depth). Limited genetic and exposure-history diversity came from having few donors.

CD8 cells classed as naive were CD45RO-negative and positively selected for CCR7, excluding terminally differentiated effector memory CD45RA+ cells. The data were produced by immunoSEQ multiplex PCR, yet TCRdb's version contains in-frame clones alone and is incomplete. Of over 2,000,000 clones in the sample, just under 95% are singletons; the top ten hold approximately 1.7%. Source material: naive CD8+ T cells from PBMCs. This receptor was taken from a man younger than 30 in good health. Some clones in this sample may be carry-over from other donors' samples.

The CDR3 loop reads CASSPSPGQTNTGELFF. In DNA, the CDR3 is TGTGCCAGCAGCCCCAGTCCGGGACAAACGAACACCGGGGAGCTGTTTTTT. The J gene is TRBJ2-2, the V gene TRBV7-3, with D possibly TRBD1 on 6 matching bases. In germline, CDR1 is SGHTA, CDR2 FQGTGA. The CDR3 loop spans 17 amino acids. Trimming removed 5 bases from V and 0 bases from J, with 16 bases in between.